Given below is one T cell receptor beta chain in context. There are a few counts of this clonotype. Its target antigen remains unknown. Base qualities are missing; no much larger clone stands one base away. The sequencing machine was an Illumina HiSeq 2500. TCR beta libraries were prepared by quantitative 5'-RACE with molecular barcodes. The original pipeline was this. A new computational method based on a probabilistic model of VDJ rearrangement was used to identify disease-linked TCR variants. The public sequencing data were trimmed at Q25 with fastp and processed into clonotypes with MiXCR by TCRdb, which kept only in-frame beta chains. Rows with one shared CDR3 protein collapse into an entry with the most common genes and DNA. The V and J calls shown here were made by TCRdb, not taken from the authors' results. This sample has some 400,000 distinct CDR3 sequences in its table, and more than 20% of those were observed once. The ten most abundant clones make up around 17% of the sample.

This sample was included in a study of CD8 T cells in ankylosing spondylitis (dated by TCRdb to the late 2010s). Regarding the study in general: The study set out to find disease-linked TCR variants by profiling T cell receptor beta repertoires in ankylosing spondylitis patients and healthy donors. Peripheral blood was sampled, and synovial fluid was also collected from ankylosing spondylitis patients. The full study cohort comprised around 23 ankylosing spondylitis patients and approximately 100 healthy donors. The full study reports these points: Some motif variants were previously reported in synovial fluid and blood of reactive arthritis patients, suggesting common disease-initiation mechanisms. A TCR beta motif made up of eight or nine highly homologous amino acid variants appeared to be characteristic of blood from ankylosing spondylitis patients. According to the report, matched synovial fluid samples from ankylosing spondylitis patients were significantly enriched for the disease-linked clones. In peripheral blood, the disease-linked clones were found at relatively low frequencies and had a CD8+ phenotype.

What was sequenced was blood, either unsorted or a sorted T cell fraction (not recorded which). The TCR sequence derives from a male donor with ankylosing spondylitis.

The DNA sequence is as follows: TGTGCCAGCAGTGTGGGAGCGGGAGTCTCCTACGAGCAGTACTTC. This encodes CASSVGAGVSYEQYF. The sequence joins TRBV12-3 or TRBV12-4 to TRBJ2-7; 8 bases in between match TRBD2. V lost 5 bases and J lost 0 bases, and the count of bases not matched to a germline gene is 6. Reading from cysteine to phenylalanine, the CDR3 counts 15 amino acids. Of all the DNA, just the CDR3 is kept, 45 bases in frame from base 1.